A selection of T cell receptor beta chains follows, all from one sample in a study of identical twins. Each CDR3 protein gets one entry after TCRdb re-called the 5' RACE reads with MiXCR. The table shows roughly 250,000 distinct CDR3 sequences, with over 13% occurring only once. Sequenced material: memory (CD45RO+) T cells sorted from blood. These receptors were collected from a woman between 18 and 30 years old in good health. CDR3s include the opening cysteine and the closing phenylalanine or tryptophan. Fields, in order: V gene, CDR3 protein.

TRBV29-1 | CSVAPGTANYGYTF
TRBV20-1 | CSARDGREGFNEQFF
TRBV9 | CASSRVNNEQFF
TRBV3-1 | CASSQEGGTGHSGANVLTF
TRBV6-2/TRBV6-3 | CASSPSILVPVEGYTF
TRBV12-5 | CASGGLRASGRARVENEQFF
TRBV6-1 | CASQGGGQGADTQYF
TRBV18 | CASSPAFTGVTDTQYF
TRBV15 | CATSRESGGAYEQYF
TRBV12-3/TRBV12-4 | CASSLNGRVGGYTF
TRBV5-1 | CASSLGAGLVNTEAFF
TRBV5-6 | CASSFGLGKRSTEAFF
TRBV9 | CASSAGGSRAANTDTQYF
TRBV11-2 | CASSLAPGVNSPLHF
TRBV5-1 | CASSLVSGSGANVLTF
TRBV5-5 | CASSLDGGSRQETQYF
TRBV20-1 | CSAGDGNTIYF
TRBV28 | CASSIQGRNQPQYF
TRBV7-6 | CASSLRSGTSSYNEQFF
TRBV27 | CASSFAVRSPLHF
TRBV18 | CASSGGQDYGYTF
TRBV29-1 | CSVRQGANQPQHF